The 2 T cell receptor beta chains in this list originate from one sample, sequenced in a study of T cells in Graves' hyperthyroidism and ophthalmopathy (dated by TCRdb to about 2019). Receptor amplification or capture employed multiplex PCR. Sequencing instrument: Illumina HiSeq 2000. The TCR beta CDR3 regions were amplified from the RNA transcripts. For the first round of RT-PCR on the TCR CDR3, the HTBI primer set was used together with the Qiagen OneStep RT-PCR kit. TCRdb trimmed public reads at Q25 via fastp, called clones via MiXCR and kept in-frame beta chains. A single entry per CDR3 protein holds the most common genes and DNA from its merged rows. Counted in this sample were around 500,000 distinct CDR3 sequences; about 14% of them appeared once. The top ten hold about 15% of the sample. The sample taken for sequencing was blood. The source is a middle-aged woman with Graves' hyperthyroidism.

This clonotype was seen more than once but under ten times. V usage is TRBV19 and J usage is TRBJ1-2; unclear D gene. CDR1 LNHDA and CDR2 SQIVND come from the germline V gene (reference sequence). The V and J ends lost 0 bases and 7 bases respectively, with 15 bases between them. The CDR3 length is 15 residues. The CDR3 DNA sequence: TGTGCCAGTAGTATAGAGGGCGCGCGGTCAGCTGGCTACACCTTC. Residues: CASSIEGARSAGYTF.

In its sample, this clonotype was seen many times. This chain connects TRBV7-2 to TRBJ2-5; possibly TRBD1 for D (5 bases). V was trimmed by 1 base and J by 0 bases, leaving 21 bases between them. CDR3 length: 19 residues. CDR1 and CDR2 from the germline V gene are SGHTA and FQGNSA. The CDR3 here is CASSLEEGALFPYQETQYF. CDR3 nucleotide sequence: TGTGCCAGCAGCTTAGAAGAAGGGGCCCTTTTCCCGTACCAAGAGACCCAGTACTTC.